This T cell receptor beta chain was observed in a study of T cell responses to AZD1222 COVID-19 vaccine. Study-wide results and caveats: Repertoire sampling happened only post peak T cell response.

A word on this clone: Antigen unknown.

Whether given at about 4 or about 12 weeks, second doses were pooled. Trimming cost V 1 base and J 4 bases, with 13 bases left between them. The CDR3 length is 15 residues. Germline values: CDR1 SGHTA, CDR2 FQGNSA. The repertoire was sequenced with immunoSEQ multiplex PCR; TCRdb's copy has only in-frame clones and lacks some. Of some 73,000 clones in the sample, 75% to 90% were seen once. V is TRBV7-2 and J is TRBJ1-2; D gene unclear. The receptor's source is an adult who received the AZD1222 COVID-19 vaccine. This specimen was peripheral blood, taken 28 days after the second AZD1222 dose. The CDR3 coding sequence is TGTGCCAGCAGCTTAGGAGCAGCGAACGCCTATGGCTACACCTTC. Translation: CASSLGAANAYGYTF.